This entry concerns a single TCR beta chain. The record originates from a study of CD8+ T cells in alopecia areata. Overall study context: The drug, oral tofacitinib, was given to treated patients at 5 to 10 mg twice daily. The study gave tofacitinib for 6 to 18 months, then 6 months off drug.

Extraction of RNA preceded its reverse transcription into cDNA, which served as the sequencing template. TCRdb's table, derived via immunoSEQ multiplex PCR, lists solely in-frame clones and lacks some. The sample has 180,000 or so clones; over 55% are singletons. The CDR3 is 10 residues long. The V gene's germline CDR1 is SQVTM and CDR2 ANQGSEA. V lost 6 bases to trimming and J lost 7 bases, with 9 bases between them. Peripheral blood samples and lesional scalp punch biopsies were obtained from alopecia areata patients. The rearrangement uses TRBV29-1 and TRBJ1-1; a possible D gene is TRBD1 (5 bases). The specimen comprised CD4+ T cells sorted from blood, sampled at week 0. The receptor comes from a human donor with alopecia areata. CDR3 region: CSVIRGEAFF. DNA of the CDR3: TGCAGCGTCATTAGGGGTGAAGCTTTCTTT.